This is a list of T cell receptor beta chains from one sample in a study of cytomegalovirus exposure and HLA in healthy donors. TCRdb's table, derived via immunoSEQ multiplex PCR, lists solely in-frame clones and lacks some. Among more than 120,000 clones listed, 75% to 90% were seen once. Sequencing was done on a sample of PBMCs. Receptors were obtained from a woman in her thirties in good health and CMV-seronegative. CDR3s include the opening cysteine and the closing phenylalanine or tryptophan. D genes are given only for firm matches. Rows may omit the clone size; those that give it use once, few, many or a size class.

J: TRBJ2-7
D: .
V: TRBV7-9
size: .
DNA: TGTTCCAGCAGCAAGGGACTTGTCTACGAGCAGTACTTC
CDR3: CSSSKGLVYEQYF

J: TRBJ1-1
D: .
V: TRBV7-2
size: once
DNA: TGTGCCAGCAGCCTAACCCCGAGTCTTCGCACTGAAGCTTTCTTT
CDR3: CASSLTPSLRTEAFF

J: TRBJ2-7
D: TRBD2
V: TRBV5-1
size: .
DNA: TGCGCCAGCAGCCGGGGACTAGCGGGATTTAGGGGCGAGCAGTACTTC
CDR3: CASSRGLAGFRGEQYF

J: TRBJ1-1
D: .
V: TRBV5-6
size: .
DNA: TGTGCCAGCAGCTCGGGGGGGCTGCCTTTCTTT
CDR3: CASSSGGLPFF

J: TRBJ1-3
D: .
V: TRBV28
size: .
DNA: TGTGCCAGCAGTTTATACAGGAAATACTCTGGAAACACCATATATTTT
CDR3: CASSLYRKYSGNTIYF

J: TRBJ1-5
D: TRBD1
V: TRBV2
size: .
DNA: TGTGCCAGCAGTGTGGGACAGGGGATAAATCAGCCCCAGCATTTT
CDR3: CASSVGQGINQPQHF

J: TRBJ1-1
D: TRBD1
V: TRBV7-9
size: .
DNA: TGTGCCAGCAGCCCAGGGACAGGGAAAAAACGTGAAGCTTTCTTT
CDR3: CASSPGTGKKREAFF

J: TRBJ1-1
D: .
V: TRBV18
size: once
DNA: TGTGCCAGCTCACCATATGGGGGCTTGGCTGAAGCTTTCTTT
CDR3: CASSPYGGLAEAFF

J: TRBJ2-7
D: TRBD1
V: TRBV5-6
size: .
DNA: TGTGCCAGCAGCCTAGGACAGGGGGCCTACGAGCAGTACTTC
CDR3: CASSLGQGAYEQYF

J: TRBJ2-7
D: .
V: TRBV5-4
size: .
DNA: TGTGCCAGCAGCTTGAATGGGGCCTCCTACGAGCAGTACTTC
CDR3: CASSLNGASYEQYF

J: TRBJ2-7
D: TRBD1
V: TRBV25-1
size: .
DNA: TGTGCCAGCACGACAGGGGACAACTCCTACGAGCAGTACTTC
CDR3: CASTTGDNSYEQYF

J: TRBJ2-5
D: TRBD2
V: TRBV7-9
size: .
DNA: TGTTCCAGCAGCTTAGCCCGGGGGGGCGTAGAGACCCAGTACTTC
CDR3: CSSSLARGGVETQYF

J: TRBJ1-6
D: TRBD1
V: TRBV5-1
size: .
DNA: TGCGCCAGCAGCTTGTACAGGGGCATGGGGGCTAATTCACCCCTCCACTTT
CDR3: CASSLYRGMGANSPLHF

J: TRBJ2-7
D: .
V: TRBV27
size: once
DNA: TGTGCCAGCAGTTTAACAGACTCCTACGAGCAGTACTTC
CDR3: CASSLTDSYEQYF

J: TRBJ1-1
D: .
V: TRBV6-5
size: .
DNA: TGTGCCAGCAGTGCTGTACAGTGGGGCGACACTGAAGCTTTCTTT
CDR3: CASSAVQWGDTEAFF

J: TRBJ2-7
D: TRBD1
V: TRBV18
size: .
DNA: TGTGCCAGCTCACCCGGGACAGGGGCACGCGAGCAGTACTTC
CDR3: CASSPGTGAREQYF

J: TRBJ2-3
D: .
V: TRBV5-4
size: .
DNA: TGTGCCAGCAGCTTGGATCCACAAGGCACAGATACGCAGTATTTT
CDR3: CASSLDPQGTDTQYF

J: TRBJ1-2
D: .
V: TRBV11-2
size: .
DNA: TGTGCCAGCAGCTTAGCGTTGGGGGCCAACTATGGCTACACCTTC
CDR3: CASSLALGANYGYTF

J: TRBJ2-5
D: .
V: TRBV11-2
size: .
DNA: TGTGCCAGCAGCTTCCCTCTACAGGGTCTGAAGACCCAGTACTTC
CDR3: CASSFPLQGLKTQYF

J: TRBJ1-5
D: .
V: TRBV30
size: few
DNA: TGTGCCTGGAGTGTACGGTATCGTCAGGGGACGAACAATCAGCCCCAGCATTTT
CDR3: CAWSVRYRQGTNNQPQHF

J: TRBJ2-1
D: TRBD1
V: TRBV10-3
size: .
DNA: TGTGCCATCAGTGGACACCCGGACAGGGTCAATGAGCAGTTCTTC
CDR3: CAISGHPDRVNEQFF

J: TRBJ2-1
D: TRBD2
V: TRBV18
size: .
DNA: TGTGCCAGCTCACCACAAGCGGGAGTTTACAATGAGCAGTTCTTC
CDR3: CASSPQAGVYNEQFF

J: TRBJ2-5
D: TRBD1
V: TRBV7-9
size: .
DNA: TGTGCCAGCAGCGATCGTAACAGGGGTTACCAAGAGACCCAGTACTTC
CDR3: CASSDRNRGYQETQYF

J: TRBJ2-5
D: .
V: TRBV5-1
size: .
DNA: TGCGCCAGCAAAGGAGGTTCGTGGCAAGAGACCCAGTACTTC
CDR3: CASKGGSWQETQYF

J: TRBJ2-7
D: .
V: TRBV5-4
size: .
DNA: TGTGCCAGCAGCTTGGGACAGACGATAGAGGACGAGCAGTACTTC
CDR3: CASSLGQTIEDEQYF

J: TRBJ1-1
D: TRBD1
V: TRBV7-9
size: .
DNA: TGTGCCAGCAGCTTAGGGGCAGGACAGGGATCGAACACTGAAGCTTTCTTT
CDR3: CASSLGAGQGSNTEAFF

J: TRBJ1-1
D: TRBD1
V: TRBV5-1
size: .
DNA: TGCGCCAGCAGCCGGACAGGGGGGAACACTGAAGCTTTCTTT
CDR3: CASSRTGGNTEAFF

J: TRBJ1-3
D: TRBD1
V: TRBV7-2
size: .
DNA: TGTGCCAGCAGCACCCAGACAGGGGCAGTAAACACCATATATTTT
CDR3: CASSTQTGAVNTIYF

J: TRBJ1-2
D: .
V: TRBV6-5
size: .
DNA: TGTGCCAGCAGTTACGGTCTAGGCTACACCTTC
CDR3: CASSYGLGYTF

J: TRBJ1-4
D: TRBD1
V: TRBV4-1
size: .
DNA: TGCGCCAGCAGCCGAGGACAGGGGGGCACTAATGAAAAACTGTTTTTT
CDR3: CASSRGQGGTNEKLFF

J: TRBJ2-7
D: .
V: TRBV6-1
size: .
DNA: TGTGCCAGCAGTGAAGGCGGGGCGAGCTCCTACGAGCAGTACTTC
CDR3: CASSEGGASSYEQYF

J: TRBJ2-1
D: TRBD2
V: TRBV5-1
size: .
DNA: TGCGCCAGCAGCCTCCTGGGGGGGTTGACCAATGAGCAGTTCTTC
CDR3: CASSLLGGLTNEQFF

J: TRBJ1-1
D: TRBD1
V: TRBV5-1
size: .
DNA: TGCGCCAGCAGCTTGGGGACAGGGGATACTGAAGCTTTCTTT
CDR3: CASSLGTGDTEAFF

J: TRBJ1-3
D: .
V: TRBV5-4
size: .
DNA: TGTGCCAGCAGCGGAGATGGAAACACCATATATTTT
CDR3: CASSGDGNTIYF

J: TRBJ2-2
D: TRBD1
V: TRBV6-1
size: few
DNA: TGTGCCAGCAGTGACAGGGGGCCCGTCGGGGAGCTGTTTTTT
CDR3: CASSDRGPVGELFF

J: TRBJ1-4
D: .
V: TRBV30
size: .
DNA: TGTGCCTGGAGACCGACAGACCTTACTGAAAAACTGTTTTTT
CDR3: CAWRPTDLTEKLFF

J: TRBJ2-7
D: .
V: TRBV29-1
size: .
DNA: TGCAGCGTTGGGGCCAGGGGCTACGAGCAGTACTTC
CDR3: CSVGARGYEQYF

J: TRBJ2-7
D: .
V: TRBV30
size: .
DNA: TGTGCCTGGAGTGGACTGGACGAGCAGTACTTC
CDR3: CAWSGLDEQYF

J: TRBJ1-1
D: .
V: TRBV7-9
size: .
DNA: TGTTCCAGCAGCGTCACTCCCGGGAGGCGGGCTATTTGG
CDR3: CSSSVTPGRRAIW

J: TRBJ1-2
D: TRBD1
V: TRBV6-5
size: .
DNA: TGTGCCAGCAGCCGTACCGGGGACAGGGAAGATGGCTACACCTTC
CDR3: CASSRTGDREDGYTF

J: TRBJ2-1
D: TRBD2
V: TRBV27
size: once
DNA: TGTGCCAGCAGTTTCCCGGTTAGCGGGAGGGTCTTCTACAATGAGCAGTTCTTC
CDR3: CASSFPVSGRVFYNEQFF

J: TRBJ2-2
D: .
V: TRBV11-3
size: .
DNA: TGTGCCAGCAGCTTGGGCCAGGGAAAAACCGGGGAGCTGTTTTTT
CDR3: CASSLGQGKTGELFF

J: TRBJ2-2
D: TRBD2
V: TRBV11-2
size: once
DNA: TGTGCCAGCAGCTTAGATCGGGGACTAGCGGTTTGGGCGAACACCGGGGAGCTGTTTTTT
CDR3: CASSLDRGLAVWANTGELFF

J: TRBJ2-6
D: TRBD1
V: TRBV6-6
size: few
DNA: TGTGCCAGCAGTTACCCAGGGGGCTCTGGGGCCAACGTCCTGACTTTC
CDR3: CASSYPGGSGANVLTF

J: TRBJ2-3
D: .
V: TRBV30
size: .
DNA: TGTGCCTGGAGTGTAAACTCCGTATTCGATACGCAGTATTTT
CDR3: CAWSVNSVFDTQYF

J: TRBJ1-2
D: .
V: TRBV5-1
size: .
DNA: TGCGCCAGCAGCTCCCTGGACAGTCTGTATGGCTACACCTTC
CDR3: CASSSLDSLYGYTF

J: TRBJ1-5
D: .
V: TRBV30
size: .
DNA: TGTGCCTGGAATAGGGGAAGCAATCAGCCCCAGCATTTT
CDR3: CAWNRGSNQPQHF

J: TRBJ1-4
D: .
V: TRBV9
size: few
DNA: TGTGCCAGCAGCGTGGGACAAACTAATGAAAAACTGTTTTTT
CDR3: CASSVGQTNEKLFF

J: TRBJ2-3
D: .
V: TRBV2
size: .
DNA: TGTGCCAGCAAAAAATGGACAGCTAGCACAGATACGCAGTATTTT
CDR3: CASKKWTASTDTQYF

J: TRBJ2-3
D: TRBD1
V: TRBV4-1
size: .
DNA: TGCGCCAGCAGCCACCCGGGACAGGGTTATACAGATACGCAGTATTTT
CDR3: CASSHPGQGYTDTQYF

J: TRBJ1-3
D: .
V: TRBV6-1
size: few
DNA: TGTGCCAGCAGTGAAGGACGTCGACAGTTCTCTGGAAACACCATATATTTT
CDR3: CASSEGRRQFSGNTIYF

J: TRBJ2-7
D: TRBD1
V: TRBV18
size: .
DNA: TGTGCCAGCTCGCCCGGGACAGGGACGGGCGAGCAGTACTTC
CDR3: CASSPGTGTGEQYF

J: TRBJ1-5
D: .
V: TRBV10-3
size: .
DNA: TGTGCCATCAGGGCCGGGACTTCCGACAATCAGCCCCAGCATTTT
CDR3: CAIRAGTSDNQPQHF

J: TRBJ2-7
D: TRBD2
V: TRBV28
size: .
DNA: TGTGCCAGCAGTTTGTACAGCGGGACCCTCTACGAGCAGTACTTC
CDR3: CASSLYSGTLYEQYF

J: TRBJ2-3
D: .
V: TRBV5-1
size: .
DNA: TGCGCCAGCAGACTTCCCCTCGGGGATAGCACAGATACGCAGTATTTT
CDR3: CASRLPLGDSTDTQYF

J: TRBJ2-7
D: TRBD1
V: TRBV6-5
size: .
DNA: TGTGCCAGCAGGCGACAGGGTAACTACGAGCAGTACTTC
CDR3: CASRRQGNYEQYF

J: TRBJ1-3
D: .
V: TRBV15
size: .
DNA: TGTGCCACCAGCAGGACAGTTGGAAACACCATATATTTT
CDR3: CATSRTVGNTIYF

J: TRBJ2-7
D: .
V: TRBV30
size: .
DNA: TGTGCCTGGAGTGGACAGAGCGAGCAGTACTTC
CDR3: CAWSGQSEQYF

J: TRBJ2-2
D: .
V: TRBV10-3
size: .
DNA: TGTGCCATCAGTGAGTCGATGGCAGACACCGGGGAGCTGTTTTTT
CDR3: CAISESMADTGELFF